This T cell receptor beta chain was identified during a study of T cells in Graves' hyperthyroidism and ophthalmopathy. The study, taken as a whole, reports: Among thyroid clonotypes expanded above 0.001, most also appeared in blood. Classification by a 13 V-J model distinguished ophthalmopathy from stable hyperthyroidism.

Exclusion of patients followed from uncontrolled infection, other autoimmune disease, pregnancy or lactation. Amplified TCR beta CDR3 regions derived from RNA transcripts. TCR CDR3 regions were first amplified by RT-PCR with HTBI primers. TCRdb recomputed calls from the multiplex PCR reads with MiXCR, one row per CDR3 protein. The data hold under 500,000 distinct CDR3 sequences, with around 15% observed a single time. As concerns this clonotype: Antigen unknown.

Trimming shortened V by 5 bases and J by 4 bases, and 13 bases separated the two germline ends. Germline V gene sequence: CDR1 SGHRS, CDR2 YFSETQ. The CDR3 is 13 amino acids. The J gene is TRBJ2-7, the V gene TRBV5-1; D perhaps matches TRBD2 (7 bases). Sequenced material: blood. This TCR derives from a man in his fifties with Graves' ophthalmopathy. The CDR3, as DNA: TGCGCCAGCAGGGCGGGGGCCGCGTACGAGCAGTACTTC. It codes for CASRAGAAYEQYF.